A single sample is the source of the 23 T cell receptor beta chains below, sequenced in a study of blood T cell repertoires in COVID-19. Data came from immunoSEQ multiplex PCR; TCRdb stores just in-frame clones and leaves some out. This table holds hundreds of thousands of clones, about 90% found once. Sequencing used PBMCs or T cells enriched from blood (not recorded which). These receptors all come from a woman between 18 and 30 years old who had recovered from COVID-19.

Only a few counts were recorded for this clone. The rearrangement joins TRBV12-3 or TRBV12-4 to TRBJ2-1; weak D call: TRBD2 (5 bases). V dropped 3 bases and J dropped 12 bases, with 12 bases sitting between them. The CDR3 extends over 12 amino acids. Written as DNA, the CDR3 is TGTGCCAGCAGTTTCTTCGGACTTGGGCAGTTCTTC. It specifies CASSFFGLGQFF.

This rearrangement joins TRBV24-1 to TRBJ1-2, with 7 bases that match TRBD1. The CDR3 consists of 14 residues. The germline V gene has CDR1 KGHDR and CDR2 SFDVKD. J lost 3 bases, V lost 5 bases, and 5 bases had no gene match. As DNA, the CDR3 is TGTGCCACCAGTGCCAGGGACAGCCACTATGGCTACACCTTC. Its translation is CATSARDSHYGYTF.

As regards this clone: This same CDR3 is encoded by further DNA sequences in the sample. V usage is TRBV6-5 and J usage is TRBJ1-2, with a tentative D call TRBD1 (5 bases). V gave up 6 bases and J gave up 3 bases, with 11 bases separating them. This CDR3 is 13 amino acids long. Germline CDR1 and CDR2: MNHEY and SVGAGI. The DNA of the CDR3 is TGTGCCAGCAGGACGGGGGGGGACTATGGCTACACCTTC. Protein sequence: CASRTGGDYGYTF.

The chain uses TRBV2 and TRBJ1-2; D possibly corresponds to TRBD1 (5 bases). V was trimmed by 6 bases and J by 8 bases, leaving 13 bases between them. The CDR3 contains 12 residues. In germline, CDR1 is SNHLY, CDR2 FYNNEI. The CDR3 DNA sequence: TGTGCCAGCAGCAGGGAGGGATTGGGCTACACCTTC. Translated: CASSREGLGYTF.

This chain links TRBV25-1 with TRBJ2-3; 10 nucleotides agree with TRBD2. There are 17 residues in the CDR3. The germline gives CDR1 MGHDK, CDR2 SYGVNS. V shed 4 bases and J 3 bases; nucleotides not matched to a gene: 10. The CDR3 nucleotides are TGTGCCAGCAGTGGAGAACTAGCGGGGAAGCGGACAGATACGCAGTATTTT. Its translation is CASSGELAGKRTDTQYF.

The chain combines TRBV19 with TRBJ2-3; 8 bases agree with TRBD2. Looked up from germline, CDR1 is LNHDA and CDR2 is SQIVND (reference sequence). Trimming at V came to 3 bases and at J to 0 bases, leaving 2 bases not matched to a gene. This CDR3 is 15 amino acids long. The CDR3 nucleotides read TGTGCCAGTAGTATTATAGCGGGAAGCACAGATACGCAGTATTTT. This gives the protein CASSIIAGSTDTQYF.

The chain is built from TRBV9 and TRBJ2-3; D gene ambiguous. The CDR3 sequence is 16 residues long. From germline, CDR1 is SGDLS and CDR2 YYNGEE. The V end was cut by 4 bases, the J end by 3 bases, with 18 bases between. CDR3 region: CASSPQVVSYTDTQYF. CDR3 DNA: TGTGCCAGCAGCCCCCAGGTGGTTTCTTATACAGATACGCAGTATTTT.

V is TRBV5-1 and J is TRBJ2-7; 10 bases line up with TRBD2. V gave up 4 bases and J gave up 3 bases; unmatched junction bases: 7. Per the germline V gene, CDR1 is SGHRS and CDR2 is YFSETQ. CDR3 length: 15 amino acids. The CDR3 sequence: CASSQGTSDYYEQYF. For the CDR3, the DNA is TGCGCCAGCAGCCAGGGGACTAGCGATTACTACGAGCAGTACTTC.

The CDR3 loop is CASSVDGGQVVYGYTF. The CDR3 DNA sequence: TGTGCCAGCAGCGTCGATGGGGGACAGGTAGTCTATGGCTACACCTTC. This chain connects TRBV9 to TRBJ1-2; 8 positions match TRBD1. The CDR3 loop spans 16 amino acids. J gave up 4 bases and V 2 bases, and 10 bases lay outside the gene matches. CDR1 is SGDLS and CDR2 is YYNGEE in the germline V gene.

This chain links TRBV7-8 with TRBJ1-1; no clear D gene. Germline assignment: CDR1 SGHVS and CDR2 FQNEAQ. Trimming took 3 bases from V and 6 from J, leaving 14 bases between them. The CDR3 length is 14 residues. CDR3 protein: CASSLGGSVAEAFF. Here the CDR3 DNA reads TGTGCCAGCAGCTTGGGAGGGTCCGTTGCTGAAGCTTTCTTT.

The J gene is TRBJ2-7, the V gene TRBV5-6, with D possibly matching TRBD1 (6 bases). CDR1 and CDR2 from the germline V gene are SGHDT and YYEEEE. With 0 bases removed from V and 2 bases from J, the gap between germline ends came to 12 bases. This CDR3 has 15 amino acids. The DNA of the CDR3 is TGTGCCAGCAGCTTGGGTTCAGGGGTAACCTACGAGCAGTACTTC. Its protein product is CASSLGSGVTYEQYF.

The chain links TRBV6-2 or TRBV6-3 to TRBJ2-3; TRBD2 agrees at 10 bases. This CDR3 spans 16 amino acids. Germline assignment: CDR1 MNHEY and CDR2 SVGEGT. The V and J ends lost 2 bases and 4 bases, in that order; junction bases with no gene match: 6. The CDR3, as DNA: TGTGCCAGCAGTTACCAGCGGGGGGGCAGGGCAGATACGCAGTATTTT. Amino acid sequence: CASSYQRGGRADTQYF.

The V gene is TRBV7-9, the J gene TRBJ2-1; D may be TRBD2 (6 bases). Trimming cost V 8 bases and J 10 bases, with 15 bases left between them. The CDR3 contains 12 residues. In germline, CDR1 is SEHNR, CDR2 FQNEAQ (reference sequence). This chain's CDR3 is CASGPQGGEQFF. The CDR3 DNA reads TGTGCCAGCGGGCCCCAGGGAGGAGAGCAGTTCTTC.

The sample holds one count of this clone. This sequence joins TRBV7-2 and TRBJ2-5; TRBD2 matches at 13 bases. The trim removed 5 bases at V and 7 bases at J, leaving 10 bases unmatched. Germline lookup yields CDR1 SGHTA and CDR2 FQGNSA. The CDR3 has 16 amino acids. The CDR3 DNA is TGTGCCAGCAGCCGGGGGACTAGCGGGGCCACCCGGACCCAGTACTTC. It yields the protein CASSRGTSGATRTQYF.

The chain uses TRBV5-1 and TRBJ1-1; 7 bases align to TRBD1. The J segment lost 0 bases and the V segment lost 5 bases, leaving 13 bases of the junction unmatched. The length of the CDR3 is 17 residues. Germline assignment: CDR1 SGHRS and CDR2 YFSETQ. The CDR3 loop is CASSSQGGQTMNTEAFF. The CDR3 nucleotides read TGCGCCAGCAGTTCCCAGGGGGGACAGACTATGAACACTGAAGCTTTCTTT. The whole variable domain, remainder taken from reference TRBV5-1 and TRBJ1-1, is KAGVTQTPRYLIKTRGQQVTLSCSPISGHRSVSWYQQTPGQGLQFLFEYFSETQRNKGNFPGRFSGRQFSNSRSEMNVSTLELGDSALYLCASSSQGGQTMNTEAFFGQGTRLTVV.

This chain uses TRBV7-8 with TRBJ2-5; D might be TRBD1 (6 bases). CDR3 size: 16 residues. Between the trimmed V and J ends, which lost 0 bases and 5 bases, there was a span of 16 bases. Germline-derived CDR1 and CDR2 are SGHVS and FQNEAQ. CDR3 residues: CASSLAYRVARETQYF. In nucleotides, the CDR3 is TGTGCCAGCAGCTTAGCCTACAGGGTGGCGAGGGAGACCCAGTACTTC.

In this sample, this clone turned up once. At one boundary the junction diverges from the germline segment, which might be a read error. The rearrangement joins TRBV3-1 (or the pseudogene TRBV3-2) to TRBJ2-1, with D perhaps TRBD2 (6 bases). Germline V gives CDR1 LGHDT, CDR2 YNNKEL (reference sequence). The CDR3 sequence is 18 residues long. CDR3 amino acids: CASSSPVREYDSFNEQFF. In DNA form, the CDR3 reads TGTGCCAGCTCATCTCCCGTTCGGGAGTACGATTCCTTCAATGAGCAGTTCTTC.

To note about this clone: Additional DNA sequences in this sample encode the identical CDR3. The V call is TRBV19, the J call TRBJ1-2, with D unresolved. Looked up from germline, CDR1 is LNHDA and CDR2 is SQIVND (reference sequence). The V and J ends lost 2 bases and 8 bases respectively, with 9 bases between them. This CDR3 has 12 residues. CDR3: CASSISGYGYTF. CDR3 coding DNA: TGTGCCAGTAGTATATCGGGGTACGGCTACACCTTC.

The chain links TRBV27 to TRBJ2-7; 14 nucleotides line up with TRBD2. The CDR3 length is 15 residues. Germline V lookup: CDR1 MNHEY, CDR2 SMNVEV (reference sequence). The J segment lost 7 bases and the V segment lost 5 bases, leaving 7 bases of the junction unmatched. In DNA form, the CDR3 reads TGTGCCAGCAGTCCTAAGGGACTAGCGGGAGTGGAGCAGTACTTC. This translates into CASSPKGLAGVEQYF.

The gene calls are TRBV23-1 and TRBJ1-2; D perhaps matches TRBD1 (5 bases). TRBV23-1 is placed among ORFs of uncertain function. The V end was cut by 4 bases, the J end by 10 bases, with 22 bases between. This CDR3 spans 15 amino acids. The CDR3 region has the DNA TGCGCCAGCAGTCGCCCGAAAGGACAAGGTACCTCCTACACCTTC. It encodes CASSRPKGQGTSYTF.

The CDR3 is CATSRLEVTEAFF. The CDR3 DNA reads as TGTGCCACCAGCAGACTCGAGGTCACTGAAGCTTTCTTT. The chain carries TRBV15 and TRBJ1-1, with D unresolved. The V end was cut by 2 bases, the J end by 4 bases, with 8 bases between. Germline CDR1 reads LNHNV; CDR2 reads YYDKDF (reference sequence). The CDR3 extends over 13 amino acids.

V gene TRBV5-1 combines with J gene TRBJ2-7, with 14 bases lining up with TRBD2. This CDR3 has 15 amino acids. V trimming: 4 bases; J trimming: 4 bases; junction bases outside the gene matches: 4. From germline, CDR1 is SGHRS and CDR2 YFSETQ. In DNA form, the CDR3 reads TGCGCCAGCAGCGGGGGGACTAGCGGGAGTTACGAGCAGTACTTC. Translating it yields CASSGGTSGSYEQYF. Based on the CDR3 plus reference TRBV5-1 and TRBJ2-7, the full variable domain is KAGVTQTPRYLIKTRGQQVTLSCSPISGHRSVSWYQQTPGQGLQFLFEYFSETQRNKGNFPGRFSGRQFSNSRSEMNVSTLELGDSALYLCASSGGTSGSYEQYFGPGTRLTVT.

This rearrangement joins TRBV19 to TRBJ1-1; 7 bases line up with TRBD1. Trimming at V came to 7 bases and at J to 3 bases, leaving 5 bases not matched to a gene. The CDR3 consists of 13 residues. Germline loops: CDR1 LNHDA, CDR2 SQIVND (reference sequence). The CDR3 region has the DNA TGTGCCAGTAAAAAGGGGGCTGACACTGAAGCTTTCTTT. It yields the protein CASKKGADTEAFF.